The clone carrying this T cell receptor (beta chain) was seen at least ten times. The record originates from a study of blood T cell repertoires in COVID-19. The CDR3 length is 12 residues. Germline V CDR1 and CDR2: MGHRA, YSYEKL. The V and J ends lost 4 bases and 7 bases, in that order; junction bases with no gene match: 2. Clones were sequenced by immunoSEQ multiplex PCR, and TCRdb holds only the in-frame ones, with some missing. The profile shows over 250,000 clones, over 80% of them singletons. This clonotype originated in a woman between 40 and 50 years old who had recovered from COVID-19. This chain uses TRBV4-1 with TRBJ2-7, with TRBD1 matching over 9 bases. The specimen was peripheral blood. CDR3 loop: CASSPGQGEQYF. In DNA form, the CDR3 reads TGCGCCAGCAGCCCGGGACAGGGTGAGCAGTACTTC.